These T cell receptor beta chains were read from a single sample in a study of cytomegalovirus exposure and HLA in healthy donors. Here immunoSEQ multiplex PCR was the method, and the copy in TCRdb shows in-frame clones only, minus some. There are over 130,000 clones in the sample; 82% occur only once, and over 2.5% lies in the top ten. Sequencing was carried out using PBMCs. The receptor source for this set is a male donor in good health and CMV-seronegative. Each CDR3 is given without its conserved first and last residue. D genes are given only for firm matches.

cdr3_length	d_call	j_call	v_call	cdr3_aa
12	-	TRBJ1-5	TRBV7-2	ASSLVAVIQPQH
14	TRBD2	TRBJ2-5	TRBV27	ASSALAGGPLETQY
16	TRBD1	TRBJ2-7	TRBV27	ASSPYTGRDRVNYEQY
12	TRBD2	TRBJ2-1	TRBV12-5	ASYRASPGGEQF
10	-	TRBJ2-7	TRBV7-9	ASSHGTYEQY
12	TRBD1	TRBJ1-2	TRBV7-9	ASSLGGGDSGYT
11	-	TRBJ1-5	TRBV6-5	ASSSSSNQPQH
13	-	TRBJ2-7	TRBV19	ASAVLGGPNYEQY
12	TRBD1	TRBJ2-7	TRBV6-5	ASRAGTGGYEQY
10	-	TRBJ1-5	TRBV28	ASSLPRGAQH
15	TRBD2	TRBJ2-2	TRBV11-2	ASSPRGLAGGAGELF
14	TRBD1	TRBJ2-3	TRBV25-1	ASSDVQTGEPDTQY
13	-	TRBJ2-7	TRBV11-3	ASSTRQASGDEQY
12	TRBD2	TRBJ2-7	TRBV27	ASGLAALGYEQY
15	TRBD2	TRBJ2-1	TRBV18	ASSPRLAGGTWYEQF
11	-	TRBJ2-3	TRBV7-3	ASSADFTDTQY
13	-	TRBJ2-7	TRBV7-6	ASSEFSSAAYEQY
12	TRBD2	TRBJ2-1	TRBV9	ASSGRGLPNEQF
12	TRBD2	TRBJ2-7	TRBV27	ASSPLAGAYEQY